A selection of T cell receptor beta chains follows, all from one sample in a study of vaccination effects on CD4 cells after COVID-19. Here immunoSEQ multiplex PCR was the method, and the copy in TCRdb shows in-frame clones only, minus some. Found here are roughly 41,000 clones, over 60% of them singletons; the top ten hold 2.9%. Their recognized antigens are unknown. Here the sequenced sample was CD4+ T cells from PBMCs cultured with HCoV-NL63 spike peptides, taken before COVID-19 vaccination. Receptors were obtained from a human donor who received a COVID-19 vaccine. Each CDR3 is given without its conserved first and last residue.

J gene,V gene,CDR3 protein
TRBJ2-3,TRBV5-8,ASPSGLGGGTTSTDTQY
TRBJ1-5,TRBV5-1,ASSLEDRAGNQPQH
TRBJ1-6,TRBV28,ASGGPHGNSPLH
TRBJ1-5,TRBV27,ASSFRDQPQH
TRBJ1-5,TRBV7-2,ASSSDRVGQPQH
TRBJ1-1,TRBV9,ASSVRDFNTEAF
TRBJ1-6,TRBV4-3,ASSQAGAIQNSPLH
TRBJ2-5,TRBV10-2,ASRLAVFETQY
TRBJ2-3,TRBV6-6,ASSPRTGHTDTQY
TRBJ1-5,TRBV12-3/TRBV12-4,ASKGGYGQPQH
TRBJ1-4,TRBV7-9,ASSSGQGRNEKLF
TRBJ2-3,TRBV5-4,ASSLYGGRDTQY
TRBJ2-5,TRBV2,ASSGDQETQY
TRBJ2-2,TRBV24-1,ATSDSGGELF
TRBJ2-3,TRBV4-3,ASSQIHADTQY
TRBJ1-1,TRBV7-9,ASNKDGEGTEAF
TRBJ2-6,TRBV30,AWKGGTGGKIIGANVLT
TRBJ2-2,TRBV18,ASSLNSLTNTGELF
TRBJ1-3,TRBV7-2,ASSLAGNTIY
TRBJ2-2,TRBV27,ASTRSVRDQNTGELF
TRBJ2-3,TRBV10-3,AISAGGLDTQY
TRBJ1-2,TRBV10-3,AISESSGLSYGYT
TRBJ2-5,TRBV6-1,ASSDDRASETQY
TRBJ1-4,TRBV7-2,ASSSTGTGKKLF
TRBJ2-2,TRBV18,ASSPGFGYTGELF
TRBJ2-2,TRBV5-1,ASSMDRSTGELF
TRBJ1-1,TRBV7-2,ASSYTGNTEAF
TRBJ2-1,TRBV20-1,SASPPTGEFNEQF
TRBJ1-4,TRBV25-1,ASRLVNEKLF
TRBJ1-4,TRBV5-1,ASRNRVGEKLF
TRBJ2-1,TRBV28,ASTSGGANEQF
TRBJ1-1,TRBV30,AWSVRVGAF
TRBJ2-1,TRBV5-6,ASSQDMTPSNEQF
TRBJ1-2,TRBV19,ASSIDPGEGYGYT
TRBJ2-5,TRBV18,ASSLGQKETQY
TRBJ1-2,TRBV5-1,ASSPAPRPGYT
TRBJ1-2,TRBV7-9,ASRPGGTVDFYGYT
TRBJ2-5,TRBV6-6,ASSRTSGAQETQY
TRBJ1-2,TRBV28,AGGVGFNGYT
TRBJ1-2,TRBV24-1,ATSDPRGLGGYT
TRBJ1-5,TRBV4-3,ASSQDYWEYQPQH